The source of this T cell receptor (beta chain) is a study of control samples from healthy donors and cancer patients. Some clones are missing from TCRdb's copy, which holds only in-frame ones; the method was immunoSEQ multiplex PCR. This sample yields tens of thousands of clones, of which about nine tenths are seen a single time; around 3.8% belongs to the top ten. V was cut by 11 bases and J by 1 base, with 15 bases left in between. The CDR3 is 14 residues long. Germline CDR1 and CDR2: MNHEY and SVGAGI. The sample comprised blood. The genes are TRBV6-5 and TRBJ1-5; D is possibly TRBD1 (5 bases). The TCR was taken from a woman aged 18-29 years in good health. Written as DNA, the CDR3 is TGTGCCTCCTCGGGGGATCCCAGCAATCAGCCCCAGCATTTT. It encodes CASSGDPSNQPQHF.